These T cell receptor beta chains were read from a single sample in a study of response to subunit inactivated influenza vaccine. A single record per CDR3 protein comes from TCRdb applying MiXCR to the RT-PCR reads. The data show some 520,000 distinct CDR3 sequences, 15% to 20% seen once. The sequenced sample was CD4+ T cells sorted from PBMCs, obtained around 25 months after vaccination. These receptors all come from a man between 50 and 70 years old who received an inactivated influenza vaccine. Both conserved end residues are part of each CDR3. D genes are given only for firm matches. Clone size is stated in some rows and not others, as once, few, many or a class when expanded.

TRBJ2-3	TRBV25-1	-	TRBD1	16	TGTGCCAGCAGTGATTCGAGACAGGGATGGACAGATACGCAGTATTTT	CASSDSRQGWTDTQYF
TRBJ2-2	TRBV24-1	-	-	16	TGTGCCACCAGTGAGCCCGGGACAAGAAGCACCGGGGAGCTGTTTTTT	CATSEPGTRSTGELFF
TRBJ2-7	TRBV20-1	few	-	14	TGCAGTGCCCGGAACCGGCGGGGTCCCTACGAGCAGTACTTC	CSARNRRGPYEQYF
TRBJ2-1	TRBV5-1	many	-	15	TGCGCCAGCAGCTTGGCCCAGACAACTAACAATGAGCAGTTCTTC	CASSLAQTTNNEQFF
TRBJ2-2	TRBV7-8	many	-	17	TGTGCCAGCAGCTTAGCATATCGTCGGAACACACCGGGGGAGCTGTTTTTT	CASSLAYRRNTPGELFF
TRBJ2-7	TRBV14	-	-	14	TGTGCCAGCAGCCCGGTCGGGGGAGCTACGCAGCAGTACTTC	CASSPVGGATQQYF
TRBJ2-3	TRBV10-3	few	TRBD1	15	TGTGCCATCAGCATCCGGGACAGGGCCACAGATACGCAGTATTTT	CAISIRDRATDTQYF
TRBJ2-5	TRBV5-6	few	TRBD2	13	TGTGCCAGCAGCAATCCGGGACTAGCAACCCAGTACTTC	CASSNPGLATQYF
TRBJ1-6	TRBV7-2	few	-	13	TGTGCCAGCAGCTTAGATAGGGGGGCACCCCTCCACTTT	CASSLDRGAPLHF
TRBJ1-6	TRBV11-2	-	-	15	TGTGCCAGCAGCTTAGACGGCAGTTATTATTCACCCCTCCACTTT	CASSLDGSYYSPLHF
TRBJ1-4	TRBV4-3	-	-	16	TGCGCCAGCAGCCAAGGGGACGGCTCAACTAATGAAAAACTGTTTTTT	CASSQGDGSTNEKLFF
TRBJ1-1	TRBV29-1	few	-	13	TGCAGCGTTGGACGGGACGGGAGCACTGAAGCTTTCTTT	CSVGRDGSTEAFF
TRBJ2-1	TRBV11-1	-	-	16	TGTGCCAGCAGCTTAAGTCCGCAGAGGTCCTACAATGTGCAGTTCTTC	CASSLSPQRSYNVQFF
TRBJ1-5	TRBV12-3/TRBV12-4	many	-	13	TGTGCCAGCAGTTTAGGTCGCAATCAGCCCCAGCATTTT	CASSLGRNQPQHF
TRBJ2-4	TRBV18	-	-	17	TGTGCCAGCTCACCAATTTCGGGACACCAAGCCAAAAACATTCAGTACTTC	CASSPISGHQAKNIQYF
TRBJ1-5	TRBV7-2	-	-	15	TGTGCCAGCAGCTGGACCTTGGGGAGCAATCAGCCCCAGCATTTT	CASSWTLGSNQPQHF
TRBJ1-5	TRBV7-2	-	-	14	TGTGCCAGCAGCTCCCGGGGGAGAGATCATCCCCAGCATTTT	CASSSRGRDHPQHF
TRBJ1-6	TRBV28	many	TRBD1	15	TGTGCCAGCAGTAGGAACAGGGGGCACAATTCACCCCTCCACTTT	CASSRNRGHNSPLHF
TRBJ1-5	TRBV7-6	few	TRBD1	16	TGTGCCAGCACCCCGCTCAGGGGGCAATGCAATCAGCCCCAGCATTTT	CASTPLRGQCNQPQHF
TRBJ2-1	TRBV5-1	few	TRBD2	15	TGTGCCAGCAGTTTGAGACTAGCGGGGACGAATGAGCAGTTCTTC	CASSLRLAGTNEQFF
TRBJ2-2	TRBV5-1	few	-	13	TGCGCCAGCAGCGTTAGGGACACCGGGGAGCTGTTTTTT	CASSVRDTGELFF
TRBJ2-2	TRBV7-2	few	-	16	TGTGCCAGCAGCTTAGCGATGGGGGGCTTCACCGGGGAGCTGTTTTTT	CASSLAMGGFTGELFF
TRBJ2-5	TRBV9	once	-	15	TGTGCCAGCAGCGTAGTGGGGCAGGGCGGGGAGACCCAGTACTTC	CASSVVGQGGETQYF
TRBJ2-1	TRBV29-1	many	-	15	TGCAGCGCCCTCGCGCAGGAGGGCCGCTACAATGAGCAGTTCTTC	CSALAQEGRYNEQFF
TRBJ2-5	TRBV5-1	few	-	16	TGCGCCAGCAGCTTGGGGGCCAATAGCGGTGGGGAGACCCAGTACTTC	CASSLGANSGGETQYF
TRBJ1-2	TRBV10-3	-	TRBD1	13	TGTGCCATCAGGACAGGGGAGGTGTATGGCTACACCTTC	CAIRTGEVYGYTF